These T cell receptor beta chains were read from a single sample in a study of T cells after somatic rescue of genetic block. TCRdb's table, derived via immunoSEQ multiplex PCR, lists solely in-frame clones and lacks some. The sample lists approximately 70,000 clones; approximately 91% were seen once. The sample consisted of peripheral blood mononuclear cells (PBMCs). These receptors originate from a young man. Both conserved end residues are part of each CDR3. A D gene is named only where the DNA matches it firmly. For some rows the clone size is stated as once, few or many, or as a class when expanded; others skip it.

D gene: -
clone size: -
V gene: TRBV14
J gene: TRBJ1-1
CDR3 protein: CASSRFRGNTEAFF
CDR3 DNA: TGTGCCAGCAGCCGCTTTAGGGGGAACACTGAAGCTTTCTTT

D gene: -
clone size: -
V gene: TRBV2
J gene: TRBJ1-6
CDR3 protein: CAIGGAVGNSPLHF
CDR3 DNA: TGTGCCATCGGAGGGGCGGTCGGGAATTCACCCCTCCACTTT

D gene: -
clone size: -
V gene: TRBV19
J gene: TRBJ2-7
CDR3 protein: CASSMGAGNFYEQYF
CDR3 DNA: TGTGCCAGTAGCATGGGCGCAGGAAACTTCTACGAGCAGTACTTC

D gene: -
clone size: -
V gene: TRBV6-5
J gene: TRBJ1-6
CDR3 protein: CASSPRGNSPLHF
CDR3 DNA: TGTGCCAGCAGTCCCCGGGGCAATTCACCCCTCCACTTT

D gene: -
clone size: -
V gene: TRBV11-2
J gene: TRBJ1-1
CDR3 protein: CASSLRWGEKNTEAFF
CDR3 DNA: TGTGCCAGCAGCCTGCGGTGGGGGGAGAAGAACACTGAAGCTTTCTTT

D gene: TRBD1
clone size: -
V gene: TRBV27
J gene: TRBJ2-7
CDR3 protein: CASSLSGQGPYEQYF
CDR3 DNA: TGTGCCAGCAGTTTATCGGGACAGGGACCCTACGAGCAGTACTTC

D gene: -
clone size: once
V gene: TRBV27
J gene: TRBJ2-1
CDR3 protein: CASIGGPHNEQFF
CDR3 DNA: TGTGCCAGCATCGGGGGTCCCCACAATGAGCAGTTCTTC

D gene: -
clone size: once
V gene: TRBV6-5
J gene: TRBJ1-1
CDR3 protein: CASSYSMRGGYTEAFF
CDR3 DNA: TGTGCCAGCAGTTACTCGATGCGGGGGGGGTACACTGAAGCTTTCTTT

D gene: -
clone size: -
V gene: TRBV5-1
J gene: TRBJ1-5
CDR3 protein: CASSQDSSNQPQHF
CDR3 DNA: TGCGCCAGCAGCCAGGACAGTAGCAATCAGCCCCAGCATTTT

D gene: TRBD2
clone size: -
V gene: TRBV2
J gene: TRBJ2-5
CDR3 protein: CASSETSGGRQETQYF
CDR3 DNA: TGTGCCAGCAGTGAAACTAGCGGGGGAAGACAAGAGACCCAGTACTTC

D gene: -
clone size: -
V gene: TRBV27
J gene: TRBJ1-1
CDR3 protein: CASSIRHLNTEAFF
CDR3 DNA: TGTGCCAGCAGTATCAGACATCTGAACACTGAAGCTTTCTTT

D gene: TRBD2
clone size: -
V gene: TRBV5-6
J gene: TRBJ2-7
CDR3 protein: CASSKGLAGYEQYF
CDR3 DNA: TGTGCCAGCAGCAAGGGACTAGCGGGCTACGAGCAGTACTTC

D gene: -
clone size: -
V gene: TRBV6-5
J gene: TRBJ1-4
CDR3 protein: CASSFSGTTNEKLFF
CDR3 DNA: TGTGCCAGCAGTTTCTCAGGGACAACTAATGAAAAACTGTTTTTT

D gene: -
clone size: -
V gene: TRBV30
J gene: TRBJ2-7
CDR3 protein: CAWGPYEQYF
CDR3 DNA: TGTGCCTGGGGGCCCTACGAGCAGTACTTC

D gene: TRBD2
clone size: -
V gene: TRBV4-1
J gene: TRBJ2-3
CDR3 protein: CASSQDLTSGNQNTQYF
CDR3 DNA: TGCGCCAGCAGCCAAGATCTTACTAGCGGGAACCAGAATACGCAGTATTTT

D gene: -
clone size: -
V gene: TRBV5-6
J gene: TRBJ2-5
CDR3 protein: CASSLGFRGETQYF
CDR3 DNA: TGTGCCAGCAGCTTGGGTTTCCGCGGAGAGACCCAGTACTTC

D gene: TRBD1
clone size: -
V gene: TRBV6-6
J gene: TRBJ2-7
CDR3 protein: CASRGQNYEQYF
CDR3 DNA: TGTGCCAGCCGGGGACAGAATTACGAGCAGTACTTC

D gene: -
clone size: -
V gene: TRBV11-2
J gene: TRBJ1-4
CDR3 protein: CASIGDGEKLFF
CDR3 DNA: TGTGCCAGCATCGGGGATGGTGAAAAACTGTTTTTT

D gene: TRBD1
clone size: -
V gene: TRBV7-2
J gene: TRBJ1-2
CDR3 protein: CASSFQDRGRGYGYTF
CDR3 DNA: TGTGCCAGCAGCTTCCAGGACAGGGGGCGCGGCTATGGCTACACCTTC

D gene: TRBD1
clone size: -
V gene: TRBV27
J gene: TRBJ2-5
CDR3 protein: CASSLSGGAETQYF
CDR3 DNA: TGTGCCAGCAGCCTTTCAGGGGGCGCAGAGACCCAGTACTTC

D gene: -
clone size: -
V gene: TRBV7-8
J gene: TRBJ2-7
CDR3 protein: CASSLASSDEQYF
CDR3 DNA: TGTGCCAGCAGCCTAGCCTCTAGTGATGAGCAGTACTTC

D gene: TRBD2
clone size: -
V gene: TRBV5-8
J gene: TRBJ2-1
CDR3 protein: CASSYPWREGLHEQFF
CDR3 DNA: TGTGCCAGCAGCTACCCGTGGCGGGAGGGCCTTCATGAGCAGTTCTTC

D gene: -
clone size: -
V gene: TRBV6-1
J gene: TRBJ2-6
CDR3 protein: CASSEVGGWANVLTF
CDR3 DNA: TGTGCCAGCAGTGAAGTGGGAGGCTGGGCCAACGTCCTGACTTTC

D gene: TRBD2
clone size: -
V gene: TRBV2
J gene: TRBJ2-1
CDR3 protein: CASSEMTSGSSGEQFF
CDR3 DNA: TGTGCCAGCAGTGAAATGACTAGCGGGAGTAGTGGTGAGCAGTTCTTC

D gene: -
clone size: -
V gene: TRBV4-1
J gene: TRBJ2-7
CDR3 protein: CASSQDPPLRGSHEQYF
CDR3 DNA: TGCGCCAGCAGCCAAGATCCCCCCTTGAGAGGGTCCCACGAGCAGTACTTC

D gene: -
clone size: few
V gene: TRBV6-5
J gene: TRBJ1-1
CDR3 protein: CASRKLNTEAFF
CDR3 DNA: TGTGCCAGCAGAAAGCTTAACACTGAAGCTTTCTTT

D gene: -
clone size: -
V gene: TRBV7-2
J gene: TRBJ1-5
CDR3 protein: CASSPTTGSQPQHF
CDR3 DNA: TGTGCCAGCAGCCCTACTACAGGGAGTCAGCCCCAGCATTTT

D gene: -
clone size: -
V gene: TRBV27
J gene: TRBJ2-5
CDR3 protein: CASSPIADREETQYF
CDR3 DNA: TGTGCCAGCAGCCCGATCGCGGACCGAGAAGAGACCCAGTACTTC

D gene: -
clone size: -
V gene: TRBV2
J gene: TRBJ2-1
CDR3 protein: CASTLSPDSYNEQFF
CDR3 DNA: TGTGCCAGCACCCTCTCCCCGGACAGCTACAATGAGCAGTTCTTC

D gene: -
clone size: -
V gene: TRBV28
J gene: TRBJ2-5
CDR3 protein: CASSSPAGYSQETQYF
CDR3 DNA: TGTGCCAGCAGCTCCCCGGCAGGGTATTCCCAAGAGACCCAGTACTTC

D gene: TRBD1
clone size: -
V gene: TRBV18
J gene: TRBJ2-5
CDR3 protein: CASSPPGDRGVETQYF
CDR3 DNA: TGTGCCAGCTCACCTCCCGGGGACAGGGGAGTAGAGACCCAGTACTTC

D gene: -
clone size: few
V gene: TRBV27
J gene: TRBJ1-5
CDR3 protein: CASSLSVGPDQPQHF
CDR3 DNA: TGTGCCAGCAGTTTATCGGTGGGGCCTGATCAGCCCCAGCATTTT

D gene: TRBD2
clone size: -
V gene: TRBV5-6
J gene: TRBJ2-7
CDR3 protein: CASSGSGGPSYEQYF
CDR3 DNA: TGTGCCAGCAGCGGTAGCGGGGGGCCCTCCTACGAGCAGTACTTC

D gene: -
clone size: -
V gene: TRBV30
J gene: TRBJ1-1
CDR3 protein: CAWSVLPAMNTEAFF
CDR3 DNA: TGTGCCTGGAGTGTACTTCCAGCCATGAACACTGAAGCTTTCTTT

D gene: -
clone size: -
V gene: TRBV2
J gene: TRBJ1-1
CDR3 protein: CASSEARMNTEAFF
CDR3 DNA: TGTGCCAGCAGTGAAGCACGTATGAACACTGAAGCTTTCTTT

D gene: -
clone size: -
V gene: TRBV4-2
J gene: TRBJ2-6
CDR3 protein: CASSQEATGSGANVLTF
CDR3 DNA: TGTGCCAGCAGCCAAGAGGCCACAGGGTCCGGGGCCAACGTCCTGACTTTC

D gene: -
clone size: -
V gene: TRBV19
J gene: TRBJ2-1
CDR3 protein: CASSINGVSSYNEQFF
CDR3 DNA: TGTGCCAGTAGTATTAACGGGGTAAGCTCCTACAATGAGCAGTTCTTC

D gene: TRBD1
clone size: -
V gene: TRBV6-1
J gene: TRBJ2-2
CDR3 protein: CASIKDRVAGELFF
CDR3 DNA: TGTGCCAGCATCAAGGACAGGGTTGCCGGGGAGCTGTTTTTT

D gene: -
clone size: -
V gene: TRBV9
J gene: TRBJ2-5
CDR3 protein: CASSAGYQETQYF
CDR3 DNA: TGTGCCAGCAGCGCGGGGTACCAAGAGACCCAGTACTTC

D gene: TRBD2
clone size: -
V gene: TRBV2
J gene: TRBJ2-4
CDR3 protein: CASSLLAGGLAKNIQYF
CDR3 DNA: TGTGCCAGCAGCCTACTAGCGGGGGGCTTAGCCAAAAACATTCAGTACTTC

D gene: -
clone size: -
V gene: TRBV4-1
J gene: TRBJ1-5
CDR3 protein: CASSPYGTATAQHF
CDR3 DNA: TGCGCCAGCAGCCCCTACGGGACGGCGACTGCCCAGCATTTT

D gene: -
clone size: -
V gene: TRBV7-6
J gene: TRBJ2-2
CDR3 protein: CASRPADTGELFF
CDR3 DNA: TGTGCCAGCAGGCCGGCGGACACCGGGGAGCTGTTTTTT

D gene: -
clone size: -
V gene: TRBV5-1
J gene: TRBJ1-2
CDR3 protein: CASSSRGGLALNYGYTF
CDR3 DNA: TGCGCCAGCAGCAGTAGGGGGGGGCTCGCCCTTAACTATGGCTACACCTTC

D gene: TRBD2
clone size: -
V gene: TRBV7-2
J gene: TRBJ2-3
CDR3 protein: CASSFRGGRVDTQYF
CDR3 DNA: TGTGCCAGCAGCTTTCGAGGCGGGAGGGTAGATACGCAGTATTTT

D gene: -
clone size: -
V gene: TRBV13
J gene: TRBJ2-7
CDR3 protein: CASSSPEEQYF
CDR3 DNA: TGTGCCAGCAGCTCGCCTGAGGAGCAGTACTTC

D gene: -
clone size: -
V gene: TRBV2
J gene: TRBJ1-5
CDR3 protein: CASSGSDIDQPQHF
CDR3 DNA: TGTGCCAGCAGTGGTTCGGACATTGATCAGCCCCAGCATTTT

D gene: TRBD2
clone size: -
V gene: TRBV7-2
J gene: TRBJ2-3
CDR3 protein: CASSSSIRTSGRTDTQYF
CDR3 DNA: TGTGCCAGCAGTTCCTCGATAAGGACTAGCGGGAGAACAGATACGCAGTATTTT

D gene: -
clone size: -
V gene: TRBV6-1
J gene: TRBJ1-6
CDR3 protein: CASSLGHPSPLHF
CDR3 DNA: TGTGCCAGCAGTTTGGGACACCCTTCACCCCTCCACTTT

D gene: -
clone size: -
V gene: TRBV20-1
J gene: TRBJ2-5
CDR3 protein: CSASLLETQYF
CDR3 DNA: TGCAGTGCTTCCTTGTTGGAGACCCAGTACTTC

D gene: TRBD1
clone size: -
V gene: TRBV19
J gene: TRBJ2-7
CDR3 protein: CASRADREHEQYF
CDR3 DNA: TGTGCCAGTAGGGCTGACAGGGAACACGAGCAGTACTTC

D gene: -
clone size: -
V gene: TRBV5-6
J gene: TRBJ1-2
CDR3 protein: CASSLRDGIYGYTF
CDR3 DNA: TGTGCCAGCAGCTTACGGGACGGCATCTATGGCTACACCTTC

D gene: -
clone size: -
V gene: TRBV7-8
J gene: TRBJ1-1
CDR3 protein: CASSLEARQTNTEAFF
CDR3 DNA: TGTGCCAGCAGCTTAGAAGCTAGGCAGACTAACACTGAAGCTTTCTTT

D gene: TRBD2
clone size: -
V gene: TRBV19
J gene: TRBJ2-2
CDR3 protein: CASSPRSGGIIEGELFF
CDR3 DNA: TGTGCCAGTAGTCCGCGGAGCGGGGGTATTATTGAGGGGGAGCTGTTTTTT

D gene: TRBD1
clone size: -
V gene: TRBV7-2
J gene: TRBJ2-7
CDR3 protein: CASSSGQGSYEQYF
CDR3 DNA: TGTGCCAGCAGCTCAGGACAGGGGTCCTACGAGCAGTACTTC

D gene: -
clone size: -
V gene: TRBV2
J gene: TRBJ1-4
CDR3 protein: CATSKEKLFF
CDR3 DNA: TGTGCCACCTCAAAGGAAAAACTGTTTTTT

D gene: -
clone size: -
V gene: TRBV7-9
J gene: TRBJ1-1
CDR3 protein: CASSLSVGEAFF
CDR3 DNA: TGTGCCAGCAGCTTATCTGTAGGTGAAGCTTTCTTT

D gene: -
clone size: -
V gene: TRBV30
J gene: TRBJ1-5
CDR3 protein: CAWDPGHGNQPQHF
CDR3 DNA: TGTGCCTGGGATCCGGGACACGGCAATCAGCCCCAGCATTTT

D gene: -
clone size: -
V gene: TRBV10-3
J gene: TRBJ2-3
CDR3 protein: CAISEGGRDTQYF
CDR3 DNA: TGTGCCATCAGTGAGGGGGGAAGGGATACGCAGTATTTT

D gene: TRBD2
clone size: -
V gene: TRBV5-1
J gene: TRBJ2-3
CDR3 protein: CASSLELAGDRDTQYF
CDR3 DNA: TGCGCCAGCAGCTTGGAGCTAGCGGGGGACCGGGATACGCAGTATTTT